Shown below are 25 T cell receptor beta chains from a single sample sequenced in a study of blood T cell repertoires in COVID-19. Data came from immunoSEQ multiplex PCR; TCRdb stores just in-frame clones and leaves some out. This table has approximately 170,000 clones, 84% appearing once. Sequencing was performed on peripheral blood. The receptors here all came from a man in his forties who had recovered from COVID-19.

This clone was detected once. The chain uses TRBV7-9 and TRBJ2-3; D remains unclear. Germline-derived CDR1 and CDR2 are SEHNR and FQNEAQ (reference sequence). The CDR3 totals 15 residues. Trimming pared 1 base from V and 0 bases from J, leaving 8 bases between. CDR3 sequence: CASSLGQSSTDTQYF. DNA for the CDR3: TGTGCCAGCAGCTTAGGGCAGTCTAGCACAGATACGCAGTATTTT.

The chain joins TRBV6-5 to TRBJ2-1, with D tentatively TRBD1 (5 bases). V was pared by 6 bases and J by 4 bases, with 13 bases between. Per the germline V gene, CDR1 is MNHEY and CDR2 is SVGAGI. The CDR3 runs 14 residues. Written as DNA, the CDR3 is TGTGCCAGCAGCCACGGTAGGGGATACAATGAGCAGTTCTTC. It encodes CASSHGRGYNEQFF.

The rearrangement links TRBV6-5 to TRBJ1-1; TRBD1 matches at 9 bases. This CDR3 comprises 15 residues. Germline V CDR1 and CDR2: MNHEY, SVGAGI. V was clipped by 5 bases and J by 5 bases; unmatched bases: 9. The chain's CDR3 is CASSTSRDRVTEAFF. The CDR3 coding sequence is TGTGCCAGCAGTACATCCCGGGACAGGGTAACTGAAGCTTTCTTT.

This rearrangement joins TRBV27 to TRBJ1-5; D gene unclear. There are 13 residues in the CDR3. Germline assignment: CDR1 MNHEY and CDR2 SMNVEV (reference sequence). Deletions cut 2 bases from V and 5 bases from J, with 7 bases between. The CDR3 nucleotides read TGTGCCAGCAGTTTAGGTCAGTATCAGCCCCAGCATTTT. This gives the protein CASSLGQYQPQHF.

This clone showed up just a few times. The chain recombines TRBV15 with TRBJ2-5; 8 nucleotides line up with TRBD2. The length of the CDR3 is 16 residues. Germline V CDR1 and CDR2: LNHNV, YYDKDF (reference sequence). Trimming cost V 5 bases and J 5 bases; bases outside gene matches: 13. The CDR3 DNA sequence: TGTGCCACCAGCGACTTTCGAATAGCGGGACGGGAGACCCAGTACTTC. It specifies CATSDFRIAGRETQYF.

The chain is built from TRBV30 and TRBJ1-4; perhaps TRBD1 as D (6 bases). V lost 3 bases, J lost 3 bases, and 8 bases lay in between. The CDR3 extends over 13 amino acids. CDR1 and CDR2 from the germline V gene are GTSNPN and SVGIG (reference sequence). The chain's CDR3 is CAWREGANEKLFF. The CDR3 nucleotides read TGTGCCTGGAGAGAGGGGGCTAATGAAAAACTGTTTTTT. The full variable domain, in which reference TRBV30 and TRBJ1-4 provide the parts outside the CDR3, is SQTIHQWPATLVQPVGSPLSLECTVEGTSNPNLYWYRQAAGRGLQLLFYSVGIGQISSEVPQNLSASRPQDRQFILSSKKLLLSDSGFYLCAWREGANEKLFFGSGTQLSVL.

The rearrangement uses TRBV3-1 (or the pseudogene TRBV3-2) and TRBJ2-1; tentative D call: TRBD1 (6 bases). Germline V gene lookup returns CDR1 LGHDT and CDR2 YNNKEL (reference sequence). Trimming stripped 5 bases from V and 12 bases from J, with 14 bases between. The CDR3 has 12 amino acids. For the CDR3, the DNA is TGTGCCAGCAGCAAACAGGGCCGGAGGCAGTTCTTC. This encodes CASSKQGRRQFF.

CDR3 in amino acids: CASSPPGTGGKMNTEAFF. The CDR3 nucleotides read TGTGCCAGCTCACCCCCGGGGACAGGGGGCAAGATGAACACTGAAGCTTTCTTT. V and J are TRBV18 and TRBJ1-1, with TRBD1 matching 12 bases. Trimming took 3 bases from V and 0 from J; bases not matched to a gene: 8. This CDR3 is built from 18 residues. The germline gives CDR1 KGHSH, CDR2 LQKENI.

The sample holds one count of this clone. This sequence joins TRBV5-1 and TRBJ2-1; a weak D match, TRBD2 (5 bases). Trimming stripped 3 bases from V and 0 bases from J, with 10 bases between. CDR1 is SGHRS, CDR2 YFSETQ, per germline. The CDR3 extends over 15 amino acids. The CDR3 loop reads CASSSDSSSYNEQFF. CDR3 in DNA: TGCGCCAGCAGCTCGGACTCGAGCTCCTACAATGAGCAGTTCTTC.

With respect to this clone: At one of its ends the junction is not consistent with the germline gene, which may arise from a read error. The genes are TRBV7-7 and TRBJ2-1; the match to TRBD2 covers 10 bases. This CDR3 has 15 amino acids. CDR1 and CDR2 from the germline V gene are SSHAT and FNYEAQ (reference sequence). The DNA for the CDR3 is TGTGCTAGCAGCCCTGGACTAGCGGACTACAATGAGCAGTTCTTC. Protein product: CASSPGLADYNEQFF.

V gene TRBV4-1 combines with J gene TRBJ1-6, with 7 bases aligning to TRBD1. V trimming: 4 bases; J trimming: 13 bases; junction bases outside the gene matches: 10. This CDR3 is 14 amino acids long. In germline, CDR1 is MGHRA, CDR2 YSYEKL. The CDR3 spells CASSPSRDSFPLHF. The CDR3 region has the DNA TGCGCCAGCAGCCCGAGTCGGGACAGTTTCCCCCTCCACTTT.

The V call is TRBV19, the J call TRBJ2-3, with D possibly TRBD1 on 5 matching bases. V lost 6 bases to trimming and J lost 1 base, with 11 bases between them. This CDR3 is 14 amino acids long. Per the germline V gene, CDR1 is LNHDA and CDR2 is SQIVND (reference sequence). In DNA form, the CDR3 reads TGTGCCAGTAGATCGGACAAGGGCACAGATACGCAGTATTTT. The encoded protein is CASRSDKGTDTQYF.

The V call is TRBV19, the J call TRBJ2-5; 8 bases are shared with TRBD1. This CDR3 has 14 amino acids. Looked up from germline, CDR1 is LNHDA and CDR2 is SQIVND (reference sequence). Losses at the gene ends were 5 bases for V and 5 bases for J; bases not matched to a gene: 7. In nucleotides, the CDR3 is TGTGCCAGTAGTTCCCCGGACAGGGCCGAGACCCAGTACTTC. This gives the protein CASSSPDRAETQYF.

On this clone itself: A read error may produce the germline difference seen at one junction end. The V and J genes are TRBV12-3 or TRBV12-4 and TRBJ1-2; D perhaps matches TRBD1 (5 bases). The CDR3 extends over 9 amino acids. The DNA for the CDR3 is TGCGGGGGATACTATGGCTACACCTTC. This gives the protein CGGYYGYTF.

This chain connects TRBV6-2 or TRBV6-3 to TRBJ2-1; D is uncertain. This CDR3 region has 11 residues. Germline assignment: CDR1 MNHEY and CDR2 SVGEGT. V lost 5 bases and J lost 6, with 5 bases in between. The CDR3 nucleotides are TGTGCCAGCAGTGTAGTCAATGAGCAGTTCTTC. This sequence encodes CASSVVNEQFF.

This rearrangement joins TRBV11-3 to TRBJ2-3; D possibly corresponds to TRBD1 (6 bases). Germline CDR1 reads SGHNT; CDR2 reads YENEEA. The ends were cut back, 5 bases at V and 2 bases at J, with 11 bases in the middle. The CDR3 is made up of 14 amino acids. The CDR3 DNA reads TGTGCCAGCAGCCCGGGACACGCCACAGATACGCAGTATTTT. Amino acids: CASSPGHATDTQYF.

The chain links TRBV15 to TRBJ1-5; weak D call: TRBD1 (6 bases). Looked up from germline, CDR1 is LNHNV and CDR2 is YYDKDF (reference sequence). The CDR3 has 14 amino acids. V was shortened by 0 bases and J by 9 bases, with 12 bases between the two germline ends. CDR3 in amino acids: CATSRDGVRGPQHF. The CDR3 nucleotides are TGTGCCACCAGCAGAGATGGGGTCAGGGGGCCCCAGCATTTT.

This clone was recorded only once. The chain couples TRBV7-2 to TRBJ2-7, with 8 positions matching TRBD1. This CDR3 has 13 residues. Germline loops: CDR1 SGHTA, CDR2 FQGNSA. The V and J ends lost 5 bases and 3 bases, in that order; junction bases with no gene match: 3. This CDR3 reads CASSHGTGYEQYF. The CDR3 DNA is TGTGCCAGCAGCCACGGGACAGGCTACGAGCAGTACTTC.

V is TRBV5-1 and J is TRBJ2-7; tentative D call: TRBD1 (7 bases). V gave up 4 bases and J gave up 2 bases, with 19 bases separating them. Germline V CDR1 and CDR2: SGHRS, YFSETQ. The CDR3 has 16 amino acids. CDR3 DNA sequence: TGCGCCAGCAGCCCTCAGGGGGGCACATCCCCCTACGAGCAGTACTTC. This codes for CASSPQGGTSPYEQYF.

V gene TRBV28 combines with J gene TRBJ2-3; tentatively, D is TRBD2 (5 bases). This CDR3 region has 14 residues. Trimming removed 7 bases at V and 6 bases at J, with 17 bases between. The V gene's germline CDR1 is MDHEN and CDR2 SYDVKM. The CDR3 coding sequence is TGTGCCAGCAACGCCCCCGGGATAATGGATACGCAGTATTTT. Its translation is CASNAPGIMDTQYF.

The chain combines TRBV14 with TRBJ2-3; a weak D match, TRBD1 (6 bases). V shed 0 bases and J shed 8 bases, with 9 bases lying between them. Germline CDR1 and CDR2: SGHDN and FVKESK. The CDR3 covers 13 residues. CDR3 sequence reads: CASSQDSRGTQYF. CDR3 bases: TGTGCCAGCAGCCAAGATTCCAGGGGTACGCAGTATTTT.

The genes are TRBV5-6 and TRBJ2-2; D is possibly TRBD1 (5 bases). V lost 1 base and J 6 bases, leaving 13 bases between the germline ends. CDR3 length: 15 residues. Germline V gives CDR1 SGHDT, CDR2 YYEEEE. CDR3 region: CASSLLRRGAGELFF. The CDR3 DNA reads TGTGCCAGCAGCTTGCTACGAAGGGGCGCCGGGGAGCTGTTTTTT.

The chain combines TRBV9 with TRBJ2-2; 12 nucleotides align to TRBD2. V was clipped by 0 bases and J by 6 bases; unmatched bases: 3. The CDR3 is made up of 16 amino acids. Germline V gene data show CDR1 as SGDLS and CDR2 as YYNGEE. The DNA of the CDR3 is TGTGCCAGCAGCGTAGGACTAGCGGGAGCCGCCGGGGAGCTGTTTTTT. Translating it yields CASSVGLAGAAGELFF.

This clone was recorded once. V is TRBV5-4 and J is TRBJ2-5, with 7 nucleotides matching TRBD1. Trimming removed 0 bases from V and 3 bases from J; junction bases left unmatched: 11. Germline-derived CDR1 and CDR2 are SGHNT and YYREEE (reference sequence). CDR3 length equals 17 residues. CDR3 DNA sequence: TGTGCCAGCAGCTTGGCCAGGAGACAGGGCGGTAAAGAGACCCAGTACTTC. Its protein is CASSLARRQGGKETQYF.

J is TRBJ2-4 and V is TRBV23-1, with a possible D match to TRBD1 (6 bases). TRBV23-1 is sorted into the ORF group, with uncertain function. This CDR3 is built from 17 residues. Trimming shortened V by 9 bases and J by 3 bases, and 24 bases separated the two germline ends. DNA of the CDR3: TGCGCCAGTCGTACCGGGACACCATATGAAGGCAAAAACATTCAGTACTTC. It is translated as CASRTGTPYEGKNIQYF.